This TCR beta chain was recovered during a study of CD8 T cells in ankylosing spondylitis. Germline CDR1 reads SGDLS; CDR2 reads YYNGEE. V trimming: 4 bases; J trimming: 6 bases; junction bases outside the gene matches: 11. The CDR3 is 16 amino acids. This clonotype was seen many times. Its target is not known. TCRdb reanalysed the 5' RACE reads using MiXCR and keeps one entry per CDR3 protein. The top ten clones hold under 4.5% of a sample with 450,000 to 550,000 distinct CDR3 sequences, approximately 5% of them seen once. The study's findings and limits: Clones that were linked to disease were CD8+ and were relatively rare in peripheral blood. A TCR beta motif made of several highly homologous variants seemed typical of ankylosing spondylitis blood. Significantly higher representation of disease-linked clones was reported for matched ankylosing spondylitis synovial fluid.

This chain joins TRBV9 and TRBJ2-1; 9 bases map to TRBD2. The sequenced material came from blood, either unsorted or a sorted T cell fraction (not recorded which). The clonotype was recovered from a male donor with ankylosing spondylitis. The CDR3 sequence: CASSLRSGGFFNEQFF. CDR3 bases: TGTGCCAGCAGCCTAAGAAGCGGGGGGTTCTTCAATGAGCAGTTCTTC.